The 5 T cell receptor beta chains presented below share a single source sample, sequenced in a study of beta chain features in type 1 diabetes. Isolated RNA was reverse transcribed in full, so expressed TCRB transcripts were sequenced. TCRdb's table, derived via immunoSEQ multiplex PCR, lists solely in-frame clones and lacks some. This table has about 410,000 clones, more than 11% appearing once. Source material: naive CD4+ T cells from blood. Receptors were obtained from a man aged 25 to 40 in good health.

This chain connects TRBV5-1 to TRBJ2-1; the D gene could be TRBD1 or TRBD2 (5 bases each). This CDR3 has 15 amino acids. Trimming removed 0 bases at V and 5 bases at J, with 12 bases between. CDR1 and CDR2 (germline): SGHRS, YFSETQ. The chain's CDR3 is CASSLATGGNNEQFF. CDR3 DNA sequence: TGCGCCAGCAGCTTGGCTACAGGAGGAAACAATGAGCAGTTCTTC.

J is TRBJ2-7 and V is TRBV11-3, with TRBD2 as a possible D gene (6 bases). The germline gives CDR1 SGHNT, CDR2 YENEEA. Trimming took off 6 bases at V and 2 bases at J, with 14 bases between the two ends. The length of the CDR3 is 14 residues. The CDR3 nucleotides read TGTGCCAGCAGTTTACGGCGGGAACCCTACGAGCAGTACGTC. As protein: CASSLRREPYEQYV.

This chain links TRBV27 with TRBJ2-7; D may be TRBD2 (6 bases). Germline lookup yields CDR1 MNHEY and CDR2 SMNVEV (reference sequence). V gave up 3 bases and J gave up 5 bases, with 11 bases separating them. The CDR3 consists of 13 residues. For the CDR3, the DNA is TGTGCCAGCAGTTTGGAGGGGTTCAACGAGCAGTACTTC. As protein: CASSLEGFNEQYF.

The rearrangement uses TRBV7-9 and TRBJ2-5; 8 nucleotides line up with TRBD2. The J segment lost 5 bases and the V segment lost 7 bases, leaving 21 bases of the junction unmatched. This CDR3 region has 18 residues. Germline lookup yields CDR1 SEHNR and CDR2 FQNEAQ (reference sequence). CDR3 in DNA: TGTGCCAGCACCCCAGCGGGAGTATCTCATCAAGGGTGGGAGACCCAGTACTTC. It yields the protein CASTPAGVSHQGWETQYF.

This chain connects TRBV7-2 to TRBJ2-3; D call uncertain. Trimming took off 3 bases at V and 4 bases at J, with 8 bases between the two ends. The CDR3 length is 13 residues. Germline V gene sequence: CDR1 SGHTA, CDR2 FQGNSA. This CDR3 reads CASSFGRPDTQYF. CDR3 sequence (DNA): TGTGCCAGCAGCTTTGGTAGACCAGATACGCAGTATTTT.